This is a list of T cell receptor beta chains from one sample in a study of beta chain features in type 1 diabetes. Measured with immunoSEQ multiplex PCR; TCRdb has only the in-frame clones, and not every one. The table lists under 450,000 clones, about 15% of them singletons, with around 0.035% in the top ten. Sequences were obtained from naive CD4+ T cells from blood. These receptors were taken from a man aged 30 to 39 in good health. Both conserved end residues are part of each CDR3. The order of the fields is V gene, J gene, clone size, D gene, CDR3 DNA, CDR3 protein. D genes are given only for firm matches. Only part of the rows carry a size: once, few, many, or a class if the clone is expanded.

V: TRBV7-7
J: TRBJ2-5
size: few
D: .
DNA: TGTGCTAGCAGCGCAGACCGGCAAGAGACCCAGTACTTC
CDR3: CASSADRQETQYF

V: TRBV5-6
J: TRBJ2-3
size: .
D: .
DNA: TGTGCCAGCAGTCCCCGGGGTCCTCACACAGATACGCAGTATTTT
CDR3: CASSPRGPHTDTQYF

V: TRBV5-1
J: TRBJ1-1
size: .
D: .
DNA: TGCGCCAGCAGCACCTCGGGACGGAACACTGAAGCTTTCTTT
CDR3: CASSTSGRNTEAFF

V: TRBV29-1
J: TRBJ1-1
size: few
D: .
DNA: TGCAGCGGGAATCAGGGTTTGAACACTGAAGCTTTCTTT
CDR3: CSGNQGLNTEAFF

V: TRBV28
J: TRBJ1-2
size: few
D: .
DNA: TGTGCCACCCAGAGCGGGACGGCGGTTTACGCCTTC
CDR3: CATQSGTAVYAF

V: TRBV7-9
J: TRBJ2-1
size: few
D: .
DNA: TGTGCCAGCAGCTTATTGGCACCTTTTGAGTTCTTC
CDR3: CASSLLAPFEFF

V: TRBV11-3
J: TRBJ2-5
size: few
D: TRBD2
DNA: TGTGCCAGCAGCCCCACAGCGGGGTCTTCGCAGACCCAGTACTTC
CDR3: CASSPTAGSSQTQYF

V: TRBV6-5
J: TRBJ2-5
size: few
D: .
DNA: TGTGCCAGCAGTTACTCGCGTGGGGGGGAGACCCAGTACTTC
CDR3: CASSYSRGGETQYF

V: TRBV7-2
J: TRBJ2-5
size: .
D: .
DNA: TGTGCCAGCAGCTTAGATCGGGTCCAAGAGACCCAGTACTTC
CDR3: CASSLDRVQETQYF

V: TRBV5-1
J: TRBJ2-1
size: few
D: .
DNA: TGCGCCAGCAGCTTTTCGCCAGGGGTCAATGAGCAGTTCTTC
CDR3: CASSFSPGVNEQFF

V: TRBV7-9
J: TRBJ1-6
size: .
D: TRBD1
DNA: TGTGCCAGCAGCCTAGACAGGGAGAATCCCCTCCACTTT
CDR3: CASSLDRENPLHF

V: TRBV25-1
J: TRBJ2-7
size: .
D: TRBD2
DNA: TGTGCCAGCAGTGAAGGGGTTAGCGGGGTCTACGAGCAGTACTTC
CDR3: CASSEGVSGVYEQYF

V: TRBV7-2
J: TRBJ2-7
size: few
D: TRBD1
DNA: TGTGCCAGCAGCTTAGAAGGACAGGCCTACTACGAGCAGTACTTC
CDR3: CASSLEGQAYYEQYF

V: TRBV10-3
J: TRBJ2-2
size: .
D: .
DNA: TGTGCCAGCAACCTCGAGAAGAACGGGGAGCTGTTTTTT
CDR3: CASNLEKNGELFF

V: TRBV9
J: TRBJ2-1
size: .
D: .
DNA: TGTGCCAGCAGCAGACAAACAGGGTACAATGAGCAGTTCTTC
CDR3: CASSRQTGYNEQFF

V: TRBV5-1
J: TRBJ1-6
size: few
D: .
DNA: TGCGCCAGCAGCGCCGGGAACCCACCTAATTCACCCCTCCACTTT
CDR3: CASSAGNPPNSPLHF

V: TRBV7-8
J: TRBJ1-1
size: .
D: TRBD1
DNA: TGTGCCAGCAGCTTAGCGGGACAGGGGGTAACTGAAGCTTTCTTT
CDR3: CASSLAGQGVTEAFF

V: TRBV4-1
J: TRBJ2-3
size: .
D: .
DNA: TGCGCCAGCACCCCTGGGCGGGGATTCACAGATACGCAGTATTTT
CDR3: CASTPGRGFTDTQYF

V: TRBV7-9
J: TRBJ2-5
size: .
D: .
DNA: TGTGCCAGTACTATCTCTCAAGAGACCCAGTACTTC
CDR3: CASTISQETQYF

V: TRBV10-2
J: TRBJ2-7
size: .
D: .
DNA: TGCGCCACAAAGGGAACCTACGAGCAGTACTTC
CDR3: CATKGTYEQYF

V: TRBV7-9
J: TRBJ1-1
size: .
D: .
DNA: TGTGCCAGCAGCTTCGATTTCCTTTACACTGAAGCTTTCTTT
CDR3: CASSFDFLYTEAFF

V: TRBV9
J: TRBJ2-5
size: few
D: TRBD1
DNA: TGTGCCAGCAGTGCCCAAGACAGGGTTGGAGAGACCCAGTACTTC
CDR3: CASSAQDRVGETQYF

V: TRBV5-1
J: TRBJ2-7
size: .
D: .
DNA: TGCGCCAGCAGACCGAACACAGGGACCCAATCGGGGGAGCAGTACTTC
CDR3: CASRPNTGTQSGEQYF

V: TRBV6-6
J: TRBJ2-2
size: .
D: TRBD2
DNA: TGTGCCAGCAGTCACGGACTAGCGGGCACCGGGGAGCTGTTTTTT
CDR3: CASSHGLAGTGELFF

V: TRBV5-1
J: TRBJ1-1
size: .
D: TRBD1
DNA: TGCGCCAGCAGCTTGGATGGGACAGACGGGACTGAAGCTTTCTTT
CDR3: CASSLDGTDGTEAFF

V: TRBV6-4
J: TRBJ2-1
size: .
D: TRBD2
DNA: TGTGCCAGCAGTGACGCACCACTAGCGGGTAGATACAATGAGCAGTTCTTC
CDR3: CASSDAPLAGRYNEQFF

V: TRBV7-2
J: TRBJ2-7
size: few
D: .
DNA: TGTGCCAGCAGCTTAGTTGGCCAGCCAATCTACGAGCAGTACTTC
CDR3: CASSLVGQPIYEQYF

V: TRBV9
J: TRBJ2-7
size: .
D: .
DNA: TGTGCCAGCAGCGTAGAGGCGGGGGCGTCTTACGAGCAGTACTTC
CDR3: CASSVEAGASYEQYF

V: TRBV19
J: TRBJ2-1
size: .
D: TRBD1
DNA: TGTGCCAGTAGTATACAGGGGGAATACAATGAGCAGTTCTTC
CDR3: CASSIQGEYNEQFF

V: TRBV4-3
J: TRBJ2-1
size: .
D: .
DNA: TGCGCCAGCAGCCGATCCTTGGGCTTTGAGCAGTTCTTC
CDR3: CASSRSLGFEQFF

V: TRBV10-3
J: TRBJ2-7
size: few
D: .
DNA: TGTGCCATCGGAAACAGGGAGGCCTACGAGCAGTACTTC
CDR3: CAIGNREAYEQYF

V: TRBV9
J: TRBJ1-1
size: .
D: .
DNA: TGTGCCAGCAGCGTAGTTCCAACTAACACTGAAGCTTTCTTT
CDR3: CASSVVPTNTEAFF

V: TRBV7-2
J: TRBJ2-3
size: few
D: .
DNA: TGTGCCAGCAGCCATCCCAACATCGCAGATACGCAGTATTTT
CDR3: CASSHPNIADTQYF

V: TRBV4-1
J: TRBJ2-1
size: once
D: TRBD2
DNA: TGCGCCAGCAGCCTCAGCGGGGGGGCAAGTTATGAGCAGTTCTTC
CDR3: CASSLSGGASYEQFF

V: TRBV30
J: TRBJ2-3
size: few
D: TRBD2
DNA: TGTGCCTGGAGTGTACCGACTAGCGGAGGCACAGATACGCAGTATTTT
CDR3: CAWSVPTSGGTDTQYF